This T cell receptor beta chain was found in a study of cytomegalovirus exposure and HLA in healthy donors. The PCR ran on 60 Vbeta and 13 Jbeta primers. TCRdb's copy holds only in-frame clones and misses some; the assay was immunoSEQ multiplex PCR. The sample shows 150,000 to 200,000 clones, over 60% of them seen only once. With V trimmed by 0 bases and J by 8 bases, 11 bases remained unmatched. CDR3 length equals 17 residues. CDR1 and CDR2 (germline): MGHRA, YSYEKL. J is TRBJ2-2 and V is TRBV4-1; 8 bases are a match to TRBD2. Source material: PBMCs. The clonotype was recovered from a man aged 18 to 30 in good health and CMV-seronegative. The CDR3 coding sequence is TGCGCCAGCAGCCAAGATAGGAGCGGGGGCTCTGGGGGGGAGCTGTTTTTT. Its translation: CASSQDRSGGSGGELFF.